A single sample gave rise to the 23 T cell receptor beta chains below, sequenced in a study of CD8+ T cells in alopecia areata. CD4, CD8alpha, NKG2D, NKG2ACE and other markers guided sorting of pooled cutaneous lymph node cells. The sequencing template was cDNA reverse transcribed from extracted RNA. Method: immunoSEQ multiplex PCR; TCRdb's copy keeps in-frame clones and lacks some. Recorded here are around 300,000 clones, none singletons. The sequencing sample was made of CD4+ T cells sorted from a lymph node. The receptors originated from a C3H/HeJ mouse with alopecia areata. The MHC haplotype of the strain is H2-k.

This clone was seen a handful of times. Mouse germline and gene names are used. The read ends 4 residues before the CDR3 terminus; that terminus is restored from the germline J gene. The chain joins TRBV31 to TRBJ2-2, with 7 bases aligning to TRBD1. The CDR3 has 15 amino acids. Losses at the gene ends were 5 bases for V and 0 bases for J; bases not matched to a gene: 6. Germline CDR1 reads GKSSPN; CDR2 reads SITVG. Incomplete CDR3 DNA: TGTGCCTGGGGCCCCGGGACAGCAAACACCGGG. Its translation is CAWGPGTANTG. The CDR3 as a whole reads CAWGPGTANTGQLYF. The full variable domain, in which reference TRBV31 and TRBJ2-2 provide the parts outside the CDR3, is AQTIHQWPVAEIKAVGSPLSLGCTIKGKSSPNLYWYWQATGGTLQQLFYSITVGQVESVVQLNLSASRPKDDQFILSTEKLLLSHSGFYLCAWGPGTANTGQLYFGEGSKLTVL.

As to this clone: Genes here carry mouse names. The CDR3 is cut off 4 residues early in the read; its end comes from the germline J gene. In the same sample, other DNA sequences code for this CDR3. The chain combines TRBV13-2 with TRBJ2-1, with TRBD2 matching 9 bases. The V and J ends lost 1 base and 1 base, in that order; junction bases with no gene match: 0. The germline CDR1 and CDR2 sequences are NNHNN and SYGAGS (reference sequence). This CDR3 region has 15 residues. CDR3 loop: CASGDTGGNYAEQFF. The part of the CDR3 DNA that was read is TGTGCCAGCGGTGATACTGGGGGGAACTATGCT.

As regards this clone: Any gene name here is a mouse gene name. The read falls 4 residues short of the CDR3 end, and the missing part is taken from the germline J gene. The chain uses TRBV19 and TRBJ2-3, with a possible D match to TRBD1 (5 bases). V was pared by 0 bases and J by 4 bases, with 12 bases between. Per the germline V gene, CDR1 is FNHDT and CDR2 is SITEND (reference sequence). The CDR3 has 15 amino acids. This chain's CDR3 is CASSIATRASETLYF. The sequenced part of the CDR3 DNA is TGTGCCAGCAGTATAGCTACCAGGGCTTCAGAA.

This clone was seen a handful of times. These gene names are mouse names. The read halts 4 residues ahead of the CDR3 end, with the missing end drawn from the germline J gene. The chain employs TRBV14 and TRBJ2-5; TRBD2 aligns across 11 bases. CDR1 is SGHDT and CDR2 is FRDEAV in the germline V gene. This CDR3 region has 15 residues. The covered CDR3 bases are TGTGCCAGCAGCCCCACTGGGGGGGCGGCAGAC. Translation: CASSPTGGAAD. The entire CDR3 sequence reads CASSPTGGAADTQYF.

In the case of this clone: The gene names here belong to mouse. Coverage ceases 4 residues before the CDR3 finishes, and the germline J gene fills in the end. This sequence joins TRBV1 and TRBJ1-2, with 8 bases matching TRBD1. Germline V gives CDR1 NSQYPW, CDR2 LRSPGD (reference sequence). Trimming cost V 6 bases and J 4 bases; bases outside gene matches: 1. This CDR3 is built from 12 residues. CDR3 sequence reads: CTCSDRGSDYTF. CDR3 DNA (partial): TGCACCTGCAGCGACAGGGGCTCC.

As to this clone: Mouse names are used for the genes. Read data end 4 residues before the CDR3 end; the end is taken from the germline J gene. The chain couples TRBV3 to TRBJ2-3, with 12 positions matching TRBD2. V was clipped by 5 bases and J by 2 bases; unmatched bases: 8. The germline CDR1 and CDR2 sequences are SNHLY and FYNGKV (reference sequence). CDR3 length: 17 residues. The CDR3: CASSPRLGGLNAETLYF. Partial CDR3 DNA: TGTGCCAGCAGCCCTCGACTGGGGGGGCTGAATGCAGAA.

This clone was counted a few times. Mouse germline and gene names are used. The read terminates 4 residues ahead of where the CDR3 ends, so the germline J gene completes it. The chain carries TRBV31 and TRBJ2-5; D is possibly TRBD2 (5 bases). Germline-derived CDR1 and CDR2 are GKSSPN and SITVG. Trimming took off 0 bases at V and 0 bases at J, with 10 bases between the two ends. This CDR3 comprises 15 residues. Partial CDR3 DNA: TGTGCCTGGAGTCTAATTGGGGTTAACCAAGAC. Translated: CAWSLIGVNQD. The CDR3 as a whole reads CAWSLIGVNQDTQYF.

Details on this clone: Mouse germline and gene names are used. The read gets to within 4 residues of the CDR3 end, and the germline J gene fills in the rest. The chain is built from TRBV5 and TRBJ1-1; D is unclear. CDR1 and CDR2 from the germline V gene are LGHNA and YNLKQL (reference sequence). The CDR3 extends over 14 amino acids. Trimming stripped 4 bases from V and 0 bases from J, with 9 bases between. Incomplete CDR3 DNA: TGTGCCAGCAGCCCCAACAATGCAAACACA. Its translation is CASSPNNANT. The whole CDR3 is CASSPNNANTEVFF.

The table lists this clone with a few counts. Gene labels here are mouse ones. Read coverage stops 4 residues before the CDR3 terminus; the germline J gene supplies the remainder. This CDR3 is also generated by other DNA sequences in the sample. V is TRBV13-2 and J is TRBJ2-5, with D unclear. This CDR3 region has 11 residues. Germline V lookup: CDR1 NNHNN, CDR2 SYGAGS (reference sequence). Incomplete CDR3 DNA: TGTGCCAGCGGTGACAGGGAC. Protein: CASGDRD. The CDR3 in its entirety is CASGDRDTQYF.

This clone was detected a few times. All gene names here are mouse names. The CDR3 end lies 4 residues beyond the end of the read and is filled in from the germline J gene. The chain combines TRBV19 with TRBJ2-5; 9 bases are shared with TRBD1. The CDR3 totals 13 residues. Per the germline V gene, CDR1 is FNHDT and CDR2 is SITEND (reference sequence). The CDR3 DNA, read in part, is TGTGCCAGCACCGCGACAGGGGGAGAC. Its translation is CASTATGGD. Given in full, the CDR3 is CASTATGGDTQYF.

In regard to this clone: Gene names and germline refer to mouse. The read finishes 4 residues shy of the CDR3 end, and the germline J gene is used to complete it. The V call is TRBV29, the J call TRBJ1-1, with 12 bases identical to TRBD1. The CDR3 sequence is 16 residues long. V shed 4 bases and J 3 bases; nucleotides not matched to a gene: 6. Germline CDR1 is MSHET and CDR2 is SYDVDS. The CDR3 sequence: CASSSGQGARDTEVFF. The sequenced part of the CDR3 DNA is TGTGCTAGCAGTTCGGGACAGGGGGCTAGAGACACA. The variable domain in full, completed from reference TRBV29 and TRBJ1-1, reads DMKVTQMPRYLIKRMGENVLLECGQDMSHETMYWYRQDPGLGLQLIYISYDVDSNSEGDIPKGYRVSRKKREHFSLILDSAKTNQTSVYFCASSSGQGARDTEVFFGKGTRLTVV.

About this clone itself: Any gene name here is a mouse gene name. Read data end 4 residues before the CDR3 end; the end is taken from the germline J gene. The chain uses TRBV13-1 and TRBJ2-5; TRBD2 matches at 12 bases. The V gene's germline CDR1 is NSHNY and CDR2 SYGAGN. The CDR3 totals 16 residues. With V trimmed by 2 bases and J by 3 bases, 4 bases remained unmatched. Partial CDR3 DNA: TGTGCCAGCAGTGAAGACTGGGGGGGCGCTCAAGAC. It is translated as CASSEDWGGAQD. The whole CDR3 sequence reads CASSEDWGGAQDTQYF.

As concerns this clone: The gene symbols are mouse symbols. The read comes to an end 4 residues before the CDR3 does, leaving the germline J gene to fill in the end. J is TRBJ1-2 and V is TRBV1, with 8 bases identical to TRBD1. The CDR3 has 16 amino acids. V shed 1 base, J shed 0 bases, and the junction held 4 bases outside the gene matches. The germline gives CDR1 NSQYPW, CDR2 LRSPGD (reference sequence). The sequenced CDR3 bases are TGCACCTGCAGTGCAGGCCAGACAGGGGCAAACTCC. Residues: CTCSAGQTGANS. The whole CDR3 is CTCSAGQTGANSDYTF.

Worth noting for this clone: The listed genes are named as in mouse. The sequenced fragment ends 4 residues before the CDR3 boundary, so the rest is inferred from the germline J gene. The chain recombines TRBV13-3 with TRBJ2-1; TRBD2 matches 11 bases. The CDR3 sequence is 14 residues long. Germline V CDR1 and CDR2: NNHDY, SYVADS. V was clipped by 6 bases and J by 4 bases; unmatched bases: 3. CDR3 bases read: TGTGCCAGCACCCGGGACTGGGGGTATGCT. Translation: CASTRDWGYA. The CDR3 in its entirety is CASTRDWGYAEQFF.

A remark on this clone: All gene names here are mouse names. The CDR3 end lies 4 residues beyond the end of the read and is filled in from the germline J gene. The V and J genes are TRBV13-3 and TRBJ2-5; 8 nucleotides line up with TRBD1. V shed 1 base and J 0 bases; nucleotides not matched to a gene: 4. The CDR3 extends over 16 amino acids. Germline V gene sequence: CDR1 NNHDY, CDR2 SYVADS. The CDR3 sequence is CASSDIRGLNQDTQYF. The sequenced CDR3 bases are TGTGCCAGCAGTGATATCAGGGGGCTTAACCAAGAC.

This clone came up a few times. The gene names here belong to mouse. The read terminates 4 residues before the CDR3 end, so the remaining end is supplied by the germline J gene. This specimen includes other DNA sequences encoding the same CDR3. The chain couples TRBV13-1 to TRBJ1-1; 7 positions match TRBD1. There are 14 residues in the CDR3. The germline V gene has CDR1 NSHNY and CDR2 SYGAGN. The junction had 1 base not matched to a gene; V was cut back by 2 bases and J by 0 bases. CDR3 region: CASSDGQANTEVFF. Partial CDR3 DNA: TGTGCCAGCAGTGACGGACAGGCAAACACA.

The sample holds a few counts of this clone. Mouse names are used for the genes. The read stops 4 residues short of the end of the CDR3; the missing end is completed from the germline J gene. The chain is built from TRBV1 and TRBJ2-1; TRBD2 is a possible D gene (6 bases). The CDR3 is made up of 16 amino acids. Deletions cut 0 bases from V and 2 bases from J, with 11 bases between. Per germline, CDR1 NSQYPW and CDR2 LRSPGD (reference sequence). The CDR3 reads CTCSADRSGDYAEQFF. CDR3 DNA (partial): TGCACCTGCAGTGCAGATCGATCTGGGGACTATGCT.

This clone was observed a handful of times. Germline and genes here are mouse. The part of the CDR3 DNA that was read is TGTGCCAGCAGTGATGAACAAACCTATAATTCGCCC. Encoded protein: CASSDEQTYNSP. The CDR3 reads in full as CASSDEQTYNSPLYF. The chain has TRBV13-1 and TRBJ1-6; no firm D call. The read finishes 3 residues shy of the CDR3 end, and the germline J gene is used to complete it. TRBJ1-6 is identified as an open reading frame with a role that is uncertain. V lost 0 bases and J lost 2, with 6 bases in between. The V gene's germline CDR1 is NSHNY and CDR2 SYGAGN. The CDR3 totals 15 residues.

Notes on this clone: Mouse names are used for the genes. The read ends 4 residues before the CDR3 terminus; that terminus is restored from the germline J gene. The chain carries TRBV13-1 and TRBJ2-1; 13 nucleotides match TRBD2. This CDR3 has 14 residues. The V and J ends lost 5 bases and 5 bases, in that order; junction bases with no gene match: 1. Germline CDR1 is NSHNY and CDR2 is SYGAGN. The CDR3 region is CASRGTGGDAEQFF. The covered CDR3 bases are TGTGCCAGCAGAGGGACTGGGGGGGATGCT.

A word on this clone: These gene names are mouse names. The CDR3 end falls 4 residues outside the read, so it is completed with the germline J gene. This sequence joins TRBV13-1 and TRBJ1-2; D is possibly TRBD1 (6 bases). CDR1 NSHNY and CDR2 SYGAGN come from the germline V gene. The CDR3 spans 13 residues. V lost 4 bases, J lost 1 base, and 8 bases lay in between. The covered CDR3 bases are TGTGCCAGCAGTACGGGACAAAACTCC. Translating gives CASSTGQNS. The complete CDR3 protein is CASSTGQNSDYTF.

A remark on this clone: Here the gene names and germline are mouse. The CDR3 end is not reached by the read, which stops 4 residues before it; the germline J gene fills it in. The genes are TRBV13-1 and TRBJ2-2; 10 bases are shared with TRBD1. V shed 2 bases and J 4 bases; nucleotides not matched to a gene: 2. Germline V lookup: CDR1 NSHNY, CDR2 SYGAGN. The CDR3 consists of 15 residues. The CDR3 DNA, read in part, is TGTGCCAGCAGTGAGGGACAGGGGCCCACCGGG. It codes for CASSEGQGPTG. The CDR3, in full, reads CASSEGQGPTGQLYF.

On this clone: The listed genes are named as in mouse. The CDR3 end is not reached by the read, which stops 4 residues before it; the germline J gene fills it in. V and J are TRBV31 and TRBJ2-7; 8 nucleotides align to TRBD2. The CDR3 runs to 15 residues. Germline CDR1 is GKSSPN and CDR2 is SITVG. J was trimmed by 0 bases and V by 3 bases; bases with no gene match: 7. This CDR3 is CAWSVAGGLSYEQYF. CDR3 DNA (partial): TGTGCCTGGAGCGTCGCTGGGGGGCTCTCCTAT.

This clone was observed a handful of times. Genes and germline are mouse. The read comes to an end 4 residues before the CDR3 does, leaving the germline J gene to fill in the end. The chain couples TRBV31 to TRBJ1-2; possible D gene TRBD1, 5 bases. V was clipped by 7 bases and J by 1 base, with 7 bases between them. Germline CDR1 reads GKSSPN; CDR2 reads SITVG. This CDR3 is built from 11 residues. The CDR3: CASQGNSDYTF. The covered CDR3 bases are TGTGCCTCTCAGGGAAACTCC.